This TCR beta chain came from a study of identifying expanded T cells in peripheral blood. Study observations and caveats: Across healthy donors, higher total template counts meant significantly greater roughly two-week count variance. Differentially abundant clones: about 1.2 between replicates, about 15 at about two weeks, 19 to 20 at four.

As to this clone: Its antigen is unidentified.

Germline V gives CDR1 SGHRS, CDR2 YFSETQ. This CDR3 is built from 16 residues. Trimming cost V 7 bases and J 9 bases; bases outside gene matches: 17. During the collection period, no donor immune events like infections were recorded. Some clones are missing from TCRdb's copy, which holds only in-frame ones; the method was immunoSEQ multiplex PCR. Counted here are around 120,000 clones, about 88% occurring once; the ten biggest clones make up roughly 8%. Sequenced input: blood. The chain links TRBV5-1 to TRBJ2-1, with 9 bases identical to TRBD1. The sequence was collected from a person between 18 and 75 years old in good health. The CDR3 DNA follows: TGCGCCAGCTTCGAGTCAGGGACAGGGTGGGGCAGTGAGCAGTTCTTC. This sequence encodes CASFESGTGWGSEQFF.